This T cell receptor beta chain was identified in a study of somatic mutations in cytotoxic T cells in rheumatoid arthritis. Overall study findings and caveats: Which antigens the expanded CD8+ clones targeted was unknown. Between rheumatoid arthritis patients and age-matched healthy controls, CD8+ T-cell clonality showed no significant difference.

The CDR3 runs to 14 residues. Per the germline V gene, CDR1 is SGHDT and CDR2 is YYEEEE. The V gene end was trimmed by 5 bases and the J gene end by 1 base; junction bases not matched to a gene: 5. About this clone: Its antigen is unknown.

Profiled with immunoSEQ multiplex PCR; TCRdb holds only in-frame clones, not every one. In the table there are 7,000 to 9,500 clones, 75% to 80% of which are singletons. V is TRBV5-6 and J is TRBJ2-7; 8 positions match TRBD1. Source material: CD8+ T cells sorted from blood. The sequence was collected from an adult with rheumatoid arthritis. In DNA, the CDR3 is TGTGCCAGCAGTAAGACAGGGGAGTCCTACGAGCAGTACTTC. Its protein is CASSKTGESYEQYF.